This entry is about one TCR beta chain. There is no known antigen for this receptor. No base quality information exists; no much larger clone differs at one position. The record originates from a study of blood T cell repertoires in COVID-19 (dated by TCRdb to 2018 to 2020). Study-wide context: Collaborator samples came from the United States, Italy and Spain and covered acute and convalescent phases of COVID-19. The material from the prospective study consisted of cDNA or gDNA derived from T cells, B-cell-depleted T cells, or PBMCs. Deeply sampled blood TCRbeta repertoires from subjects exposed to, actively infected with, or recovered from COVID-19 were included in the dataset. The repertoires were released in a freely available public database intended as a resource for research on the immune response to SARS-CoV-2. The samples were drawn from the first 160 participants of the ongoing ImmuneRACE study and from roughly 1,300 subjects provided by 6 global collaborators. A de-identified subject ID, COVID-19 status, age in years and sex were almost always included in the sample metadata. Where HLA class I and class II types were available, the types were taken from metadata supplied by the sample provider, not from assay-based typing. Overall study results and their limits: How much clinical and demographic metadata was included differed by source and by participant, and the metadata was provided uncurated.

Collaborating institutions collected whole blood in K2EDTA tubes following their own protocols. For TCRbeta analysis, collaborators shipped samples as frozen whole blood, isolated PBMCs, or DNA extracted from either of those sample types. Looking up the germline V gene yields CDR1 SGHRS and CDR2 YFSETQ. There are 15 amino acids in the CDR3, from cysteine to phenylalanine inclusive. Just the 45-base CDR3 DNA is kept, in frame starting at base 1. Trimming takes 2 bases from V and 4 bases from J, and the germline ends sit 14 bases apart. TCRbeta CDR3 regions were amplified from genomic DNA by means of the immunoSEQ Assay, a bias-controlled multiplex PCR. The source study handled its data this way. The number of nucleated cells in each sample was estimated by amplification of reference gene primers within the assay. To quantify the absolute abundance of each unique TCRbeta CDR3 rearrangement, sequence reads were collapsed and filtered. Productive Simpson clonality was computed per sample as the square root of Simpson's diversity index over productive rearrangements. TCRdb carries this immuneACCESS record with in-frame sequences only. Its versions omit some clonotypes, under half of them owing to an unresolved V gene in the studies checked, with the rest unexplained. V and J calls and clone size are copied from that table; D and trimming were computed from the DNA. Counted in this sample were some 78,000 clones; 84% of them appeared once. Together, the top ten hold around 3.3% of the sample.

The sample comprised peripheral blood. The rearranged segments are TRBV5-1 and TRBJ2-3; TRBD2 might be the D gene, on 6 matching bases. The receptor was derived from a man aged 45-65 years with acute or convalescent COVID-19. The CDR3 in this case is CASSLQTTGADTQYF. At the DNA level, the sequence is TGCGCCAGCAGCTTACAGACTACGGGGGCAGATACGCAGTATTTT.